This T cell receptor beta chain appears in the sequencing data of a study of graft-versus-host responses after intestinal transplantation. To note about this clone: Its antigen is as yet unknown.

In germline, CDR1 is SGDLS, CDR2 YYNGEE. V lost 4 bases, J lost 0 bases, and 11 bases lay in between. The CDR3 is 15 amino acids. Repertoires were generated with immunoSEQ multiplex PCR, while TCRdb's copy carries only in-frame clones and drops some. The sample has approximately 88,000 clones; 85% to 90% are singletons. This material consisted of unstimulated CD4+ T cells sorted from spleen or lymph node cells, taken before intestinal transplant. This sequence joins TRBV9 and TRBJ2-1, with D perhaps TRBD1 (7 bases). The clonotype comes from a human donor who received an intestinal transplant. The CDR3 here is CASSSQGGSYNEQFF. The DNA for the CDR3 is TGTGCCAGCAGCTCCCAGGGGGGCTCCTACAATGAGCAGTTCTTC.